The 20 T cell receptor beta chains below come from one sample, sequenced in a study of shared clonotypes between healthy human individuals. Only in-frame clones appear in the TCRdb table, and some are missing; sequencing was by immunoSEQ multiplex PCR. The sample consists of over a million clones, 78% of them appearing once. Sequences were obtained from memory CD4+ T cells from PBMCs. The subset: CD45RA-negative fraction. These receptors came from a man between 18 and 29 years old in good health. Some clones in this sample may be carry-over from other donors' samples.

The rearrangement uses TRBV5-1 and TRBJ2-5, with D tentatively TRBD2 (5 bases). The CDR3 length is 15 residues. V dropped 4 bases and J dropped 2 bases, with 15 bases sitting between them. Germline assignment: CDR1 SGHRS and CDR2 YFSETQ. The CDR3, as DNA: TGCGCCAGCAGCCTACTGCCGGGAACACAAGAGACCCAGTACTTC. Translated, it gives CASSLLPGTQETQYF.

This clone was recorded a few times. CDR3 DNA: TGTGCCTGGGGACAGTGGAACACTGAAGCTTTCTTT. It yields the protein CAWGQWNTEAFF. The V gene is TRBV30, the J gene TRBJ1-1; D might be TRBD1 (6 bases). V shed 5 bases and J shed 1 base, with 8 bases lying between them. CDR3 length equals 12 residues. Germline CDR1 and CDR2: GTSNPN and SVGIG (reference sequence).

This chain links TRBV9 with TRBJ1-1; D remains ambiguous. The V and J ends lost 0 bases and 4 bases respectively, with 13 bases between them. The germline V gene has CDR1 SGDLS and CDR2 YYNGEE. This CDR3 region has 15 residues. CDR3 region: CASSVGNFGGTEAFF. In nucleotides, the CDR3 is TGTGCCAGCAGCGTAGGTAACTTTGGAGGCACTGAAGCTTTCTTT.

This clone was detected only a few times. This chain links TRBV6-1 with TRBJ1-4; D gene uncertain. The V end was cut by 3 bases, the J end by 5 bases, with 7 bases between. CDR3 length: 13 amino acids. Germline CDR1 and CDR2: MNHNS and SASEGT. CDR3 residues: CASSDQANEKLFF. The CDR3, as DNA: TGTGCCAGCAGTGATCAGGCGAATGAAAAACTGTTTTTT.

This chain uses TRBV7-8 with TRBJ2-7; TRBD2 matches at 12 bases. CDR3 length: 17 amino acids. Germline CDR1 SGHVS, CDR2 FQNEAQ. After removal of 1 base from V and 7 bases from J, the junction contained 11 bases not matched to a gene. CDR3 in amino acids: CASSLGQLAGGPREQYF. In nucleotides, the CDR3 is TGTGCCAGCAGCTTAGGGCAGCTAGCGGGAGGGCCGAGGGAGCAGTACTTC.

This chain connects TRBV28 to TRBJ1-5, with D perhaps matching TRBD1 (5 bases). CDR3 size: 15 residues. Germline values: CDR1 MDHEN, CDR2 SYDVKM. Between the trimmed V and J ends, which lost 7 bases and 3 bases, there was a span of 16 bases. In DNA form, the CDR3 reads TGTGCCAGCACCACGGACAAGATCTACAATCAGCCCCAGCATTTT. It translates to CASTTDKIYNQPQHF.

The rearrangement links TRBV13 to TRBJ2-5; D gene ambiguous. CDR3 length: 19 residues. Trimming cost V 0 bases and J 3 bases, with 23 bases left between them. Germline loops: CDR1 PRHDT, CDR2 FYEKMQ (reference sequence). CDR3 protein: CASSLGSNWRLIRKETQYF. CDR3 bases: TGTGCCAGCAGCTTAGGCAGTAATTGGCGGTTGATACGAAAAGAGACCCAGTACTTC.

This chain uses TRBV15 with TRBJ2-5; D unclear. Trimming took 2 bases from V and 4 from J, leaving 5 bases between them. The germline V gene encodes CDR1 LNHNV and CDR2 YYDKDF (reference sequence). The CDR3 consists of 12 residues. CDR3 nucleotides: TGTGCCACCAGCAGATCGACAGAGACCCAGTACTTC. It translates to CATSRSTETQYF.

The count of this clone is one. The genes are TRBV19 and TRBJ2-3; D unresolved. Germline V CDR1 and CDR2: LNHDA, SQIVND (reference sequence). V lost 4 bases and J 6 bases, leaving 11 bases between the germline ends. The CDR3 covers 13 residues. The CDR3 nucleotides read TGTGCCAGTAGTACTAGTTATGAGGATACGCAGTATTTT. Its protein is CASSTSYEDTQYF.

This clone was recorded once. The chain carries TRBV6-6 and TRBJ2-7; 8 bases are a match to TRBD2. The CDR3 contains 13 residues. J lost 9 bases, V lost 8 bases, and 12 bases had no gene match. CDR1 is MNHNY and CDR2 is SVGAGI in the germline V gene (reference sequence). The CDR3 reads CASRSGEGPVQYF. The CDR3 bases are TGTGCCAGCCGTAGCGGGGAGGGCCCCGTGCAGTACTTC.

This clone was recorded once. CDR3 loop: CASSLWEKGYTF. The CDR3 DNA follows: TGTGCCAGCAGTTTATGGGAGAAAGGCTACACCTTC. The V gene is TRBV28, the J gene TRBJ1-2; unclear D gene. V lost 0 bases, J lost 8 bases, and 7 bases lay in between. The germline gives CDR1 MDHEN, CDR2 SYDVKM. The CDR3 covers 12 residues.

The chain uses TRBV18 and TRBJ2-1; D remains unclear. Trimming took off 0 bases at V and 10 bases at J, with 10 bases between the two ends. The CDR3 is 13 residues long. Germline loops: CDR1 KGHSH, CDR2 LQKENI. The CDR3 here is CASSPPSRYEQFF. The CDR3, as DNA: TGTGCCAGCTCACCACCTTCAAGATACGAGCAGTTCTTC.

This chain joins TRBV5-1 and TRBJ2-7; 9 bases are a match to TRBD2. The length of the CDR3 is 16 residues. The germline V gene has CDR1 SGHRS and CDR2 YFSETQ. V lost 4 bases to trimming and J lost 3 bases; unmatched junction nucleotides: 11. Here the CDR3 reads CASSPPASGTFYEQYF. DNA for the CDR3: TGCGCCAGCAGCCCGCCCGCTAGCGGGACATTCTACGAGCAGTACTTC.

The rearrangement uses TRBV6-1 and TRBJ2-5, with 8 bases that match TRBD1. This CDR3 has 16 amino acids. From germline, CDR1 is MNHNS and CDR2 SASEGT. With 0 bases clipped from V and 5 bases from J, the junction kept 8 bases outside the gene matches. CDR3 sequence (DNA): TGTGCCAGCAGTGAAGCGCTGGCAGGGGGCGGGGAGACCCAGTACTTC. Its translation: CASSEALAGGGETQYF.

The chain has TRBV13 and TRBJ2-7; D is possibly TRBD1 (5 bases). Trimming shortened V by 5 bases and J by 3 bases, and 20 bases separated the two germline ends. Germline CDR1 and CDR2: PRHDT and FYEKMQ (reference sequence). The CDR3 covers 16 residues. The CDR3, as DNA: TGTGCCAGCAGCCCCAGGGCATTTACTACGTTCTACGAGCAGTACTTC. Translated, it gives CASSPRAFTTFYEQYF. The whole variable domain, remainder taken from reference TRBV13 and TRBJ2-7, is AAGVIQSPRHLIKEKRETATLKCYPIPRHDTVYWYQQGPGQDPQFLISFYEKMQSDKGSIPDRFSAQQFSDYHSELNMSSLELGDSALYFCASSPRAFTTFYEQYFGPGTRLTVT.

This clone was observed a single time. The chain carries TRBV29-1 and TRBJ1-5; D is unclear. The CDR3 extends over 14 amino acids. Looked up from germline, CDR1 is SQVTM and CDR2 is ANQGSEA. Trimming left V 5 bases short and J 0 bases short, with 11 bases between. CDR3: CSVTWGYSNQPQHF. CDR3 nucleotide sequence: TGCAGCGTTACTTGGGGTTATAGCAATCAGCCCCAGCATTTT.

This chain links TRBV28 with TRBJ2-1, with D maybe TRBD2 (6 bases). V was shortened by 4 bases and J by 2 bases, with 18 bases between the two germline ends. Looked up from germline, CDR1 is MDHEN and CDR2 is SYDVKM. The length of the CDR3 is 17 residues. CDR3 DNA: TGTGCCAGCAGTTCCCCCCCGGGGGTCATTCCCTACAATGAGCAGTTCTTC. Protein: CASSSPPGVIPYNEQFF.

The V and J genes are TRBV6-6 and TRBJ1-1, with 8 bases that match TRBD1. Germline V gene lookup returns CDR1 MNHNY and CDR2 SVGAGI (reference sequence). The CDR3 has 15 amino acids. J lost 0 bases, V lost 5 bases, and 5 bases had no gene match. The CDR3 nucleotides read TGTGCCAGCAGTCCACAGACAGGGGTGAACACTGAAGCTTTCTTT. Translated: CASSPQTGVNTEAFF.

The sample holds one count of this clone. The chain uses TRBV6-5 and TRBJ2-7; the match to TRBD1 covers 7 bases. V shed 0 bases and J 2 bases; nucleotides not matched to a gene: 4. The CDR3 is 15 amino acids. Germline CDR1 and CDR2: MNHEY and SVGAGI. CDR3 bases: TGTGCCAGCAGTTACTCGAGAGGGGGCACCTACGAGCAGTACTTC. It is translated as CASSYSRGGTYEQYF.

The chain carries TRBV10-1 and TRBJ2-1, with 9 bases matching TRBD2. V was pared by 3 bases and J by 4 bases, with 7 bases of the junction left unmatched. CDR3 length: 16 amino acids. CDR1 and CDR2 from the germline V gene are WNHNN and SYGVQD (reference sequence). The CDR3 loop reads CASSDSIAGAYNEQFF. The CDR3 DNA reads as TGCGCCAGCAGTGACTCCATAGCGGGAGCTTACAATGAGCAGTTCTTC.